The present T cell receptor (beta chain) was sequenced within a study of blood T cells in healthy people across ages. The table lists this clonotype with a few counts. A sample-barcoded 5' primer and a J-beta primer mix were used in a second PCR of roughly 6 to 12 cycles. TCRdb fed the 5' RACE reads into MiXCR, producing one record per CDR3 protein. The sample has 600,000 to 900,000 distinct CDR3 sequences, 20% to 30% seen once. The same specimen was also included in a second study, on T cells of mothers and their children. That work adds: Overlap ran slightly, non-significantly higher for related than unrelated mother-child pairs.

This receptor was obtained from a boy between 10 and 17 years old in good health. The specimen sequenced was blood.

CDR3 residues: CASTRGGPQETQYF. The CDR3 bases are TGCGCCTCAACGAGGGGGGGGCCTCAAGAGACCCAGTACTTC. The J gene is TRBJ2-5, the V gene TRBV5-1, with a weak D call TRBD2 (7 bases). Germline CDR1 reads SGHRS; CDR2 reads YFSETQ. Trimming took off 10 bases at V and 2 bases at J, with 18 bases between the two ends. The CDR3 loop spans 14 amino acids. The full variable domain, completed using reference TRBV5-1 and TRBJ2-5, is KAGVTQTPRYLIKTRGQQVTLSCSPISGHRSVSWYQQTPGQGLQFLFEYFSETQRNKGNFPGRFSGRQFSNSRSEMNVSTLELGDSALYLCASTRGGPQETQYFGPGTRLLVL.